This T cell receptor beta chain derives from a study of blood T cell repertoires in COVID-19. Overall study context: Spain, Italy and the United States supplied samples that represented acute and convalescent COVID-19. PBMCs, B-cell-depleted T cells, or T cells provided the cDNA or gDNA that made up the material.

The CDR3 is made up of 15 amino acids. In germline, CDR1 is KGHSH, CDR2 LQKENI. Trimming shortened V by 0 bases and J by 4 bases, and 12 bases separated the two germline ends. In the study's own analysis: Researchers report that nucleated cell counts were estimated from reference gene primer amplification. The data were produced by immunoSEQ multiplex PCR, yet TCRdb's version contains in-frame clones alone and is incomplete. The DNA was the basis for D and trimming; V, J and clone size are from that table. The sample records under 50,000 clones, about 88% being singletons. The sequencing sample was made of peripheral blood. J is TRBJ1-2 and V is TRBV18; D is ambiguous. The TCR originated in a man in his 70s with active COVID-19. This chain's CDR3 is CASSPPIGLSYGYTF. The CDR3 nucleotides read TGTGCCAGCTCACCACCCATCGGACTTAGCTATGGCTACACCTTC.